This record concerns one TCR beta chain sequence. This sample was taken from a study of blood T cell repertoires in COVID-19. At the level of the study: COVID-19 samples from acute and convalescent phases originated in the United States, Italy and Spain. T cells, B-cell-depleted T cells, or PBMCs supplied cDNA or gDNA.

Original methodology: Counts of nucleated cells, estimated from reference gene primer amplification, were obtained. The assay was immunoSEQ multiplex PCR, and TCRdb's table has in-frame clones only and misses some. V and J calls and clone size are given by that table; D and trimming were obtained from the DNA. The sample yields roughly 230,000 clones, roughly four fifths seen once. The CDR3 is 13 residues long. The chain carries TRBV21-1 and TRBJ1-2. TRBV21-1 is a known pseudogene. This clonotype was sampled from a man aged 50-60 years with active or convalescent COVID-19. Input material: peripheral blood. The CDR3 here is CASTQGGGCGYTF. The CDR3 bases are TGTGCCAGCACGCAAGGGGGGGGCTGCGGCTACACCTTC.